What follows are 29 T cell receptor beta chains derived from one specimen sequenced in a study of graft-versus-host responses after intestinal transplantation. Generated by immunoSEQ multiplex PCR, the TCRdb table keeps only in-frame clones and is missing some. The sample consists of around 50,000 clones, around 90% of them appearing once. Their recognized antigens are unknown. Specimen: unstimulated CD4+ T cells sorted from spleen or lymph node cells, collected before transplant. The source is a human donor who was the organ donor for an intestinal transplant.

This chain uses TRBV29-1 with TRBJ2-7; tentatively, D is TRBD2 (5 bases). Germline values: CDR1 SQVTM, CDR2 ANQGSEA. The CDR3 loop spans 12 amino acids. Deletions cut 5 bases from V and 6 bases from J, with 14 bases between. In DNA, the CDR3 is TGCAGCGTTTTGCTAAACAGCGGCGAGCAGTACTTC. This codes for CSVLLNSGEQYF.

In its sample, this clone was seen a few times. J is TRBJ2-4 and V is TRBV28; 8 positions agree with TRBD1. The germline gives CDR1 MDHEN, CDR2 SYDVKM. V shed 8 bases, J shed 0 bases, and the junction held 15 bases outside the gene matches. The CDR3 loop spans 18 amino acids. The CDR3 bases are TGTGCCAGCGAGCCCGGGACAGGTGTCTCTCTAGCCAAAAACATTCAGTACTTC. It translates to CASEPGTGVSLAKNIQYF.

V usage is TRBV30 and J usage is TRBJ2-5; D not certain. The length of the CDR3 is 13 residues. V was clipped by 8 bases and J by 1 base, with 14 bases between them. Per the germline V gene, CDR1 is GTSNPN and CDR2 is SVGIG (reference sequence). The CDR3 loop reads CAGQWASQETQYF. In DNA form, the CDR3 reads TGTGCCGGGCAGTGGGCCAGCCAAGAGACCCAGTACTTC.

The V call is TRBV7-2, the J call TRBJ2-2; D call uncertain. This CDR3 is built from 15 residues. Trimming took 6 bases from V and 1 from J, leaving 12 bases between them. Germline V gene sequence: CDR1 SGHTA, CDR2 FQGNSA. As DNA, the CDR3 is TGTGCCAGCAGACTGGATCGACAGAACACCGGGGAGCTGTTTTTT. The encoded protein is CASRLDRQNTGELFF.

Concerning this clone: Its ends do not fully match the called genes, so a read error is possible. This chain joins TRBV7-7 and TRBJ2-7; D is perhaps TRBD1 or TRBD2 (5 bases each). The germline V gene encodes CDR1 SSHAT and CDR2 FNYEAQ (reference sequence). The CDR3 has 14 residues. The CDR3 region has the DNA TGTGCTAGCAGCTTAGAGGGGATCTCTAGTGAGCAGTACTTC. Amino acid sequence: CASSLEGISSEQYF.

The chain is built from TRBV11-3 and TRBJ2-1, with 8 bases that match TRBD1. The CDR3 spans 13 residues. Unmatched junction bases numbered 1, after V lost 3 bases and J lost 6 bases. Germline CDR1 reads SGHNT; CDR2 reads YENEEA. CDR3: CASSFTGGNEQFF. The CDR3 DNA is TGTGCCAGCAGCTTTACAGGGGGCAATGAGCAGTTCTTC.

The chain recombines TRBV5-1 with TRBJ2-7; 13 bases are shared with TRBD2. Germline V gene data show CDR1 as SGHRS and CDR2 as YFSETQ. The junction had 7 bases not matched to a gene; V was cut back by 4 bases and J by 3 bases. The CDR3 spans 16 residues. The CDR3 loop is CASSTGLAGAVYEQYF. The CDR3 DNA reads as TGCGCCAGCAGCACCGGACTAGCGGGAGCCGTCTACGAGCAGTACTTC. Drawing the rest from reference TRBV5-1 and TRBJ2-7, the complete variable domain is KAGVTQTPRYLIKTRGQQVTLSCSPISGHRSVSWYQQTPGQGLQFLFEYFSETQRNKGNFPGRFSGRQFSNSRSEMNVSTLELGDSALYLCASSTGLAGAVYEQYFGPGTRLTVT.

CDR3 sequence reads: CASSRGQGGEKLFF. CDR3 DNA: TGCGCCAGCAGCCGGGGACAGGGAGGCGAAAAACTGTTTTTT. The chain combines TRBV5-1 with TRBJ1-4; 9 bases match TRBD1. The germline V gene encodes CDR1 SGHRS and CDR2 YFSETQ. With V trimmed by 4 bases and J by 8 bases, 6 bases remained unmatched. The length of the CDR3 is 14 residues.

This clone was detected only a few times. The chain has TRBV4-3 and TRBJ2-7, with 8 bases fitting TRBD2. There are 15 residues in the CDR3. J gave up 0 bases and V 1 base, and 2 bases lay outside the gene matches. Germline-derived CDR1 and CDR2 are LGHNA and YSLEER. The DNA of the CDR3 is TGCGCCAGCAGCCAAGGGGCGGGAGGCTCCTACGAGCAGTACTTC. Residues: CASSQGAGGSYEQYF.

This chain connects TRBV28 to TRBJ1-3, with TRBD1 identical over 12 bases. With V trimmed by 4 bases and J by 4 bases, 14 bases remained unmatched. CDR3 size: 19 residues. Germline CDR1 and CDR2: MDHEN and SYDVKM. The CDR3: CASSSRDRGRRLVGNTIYF. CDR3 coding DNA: TGTGCCAGCAGTTCACGGGACAGGGGGCGCAGATTAGTGGGAAACACCATATATTTT.

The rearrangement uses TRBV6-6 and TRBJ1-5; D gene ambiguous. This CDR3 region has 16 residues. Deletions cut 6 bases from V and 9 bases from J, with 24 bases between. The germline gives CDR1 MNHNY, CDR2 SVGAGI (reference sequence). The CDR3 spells CASSQGGVSSMWPQHF. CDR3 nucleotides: TGTGCCAGCAGCCAAGGCGGGGTATCCTCCATGTGGCCCCAGCATTTT.

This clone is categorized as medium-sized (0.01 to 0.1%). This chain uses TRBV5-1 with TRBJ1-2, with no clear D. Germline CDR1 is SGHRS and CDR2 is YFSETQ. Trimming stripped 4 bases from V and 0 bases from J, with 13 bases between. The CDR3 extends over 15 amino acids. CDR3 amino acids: CASSQTDGANYGYTF. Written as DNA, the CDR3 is TGCGCCAGCAGCCAGACTGATGGAGCTAACTATGGCTACACCTTC.

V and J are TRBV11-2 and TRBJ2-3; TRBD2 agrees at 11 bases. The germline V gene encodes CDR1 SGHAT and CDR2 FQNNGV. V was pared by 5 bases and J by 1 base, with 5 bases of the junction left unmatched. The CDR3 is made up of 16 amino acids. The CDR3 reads CASSTRLAGRTDTQYF. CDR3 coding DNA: TGTGCCAGCAGCACGAGACTAGCGGGACGCACAGATACGCAGTATTTT.

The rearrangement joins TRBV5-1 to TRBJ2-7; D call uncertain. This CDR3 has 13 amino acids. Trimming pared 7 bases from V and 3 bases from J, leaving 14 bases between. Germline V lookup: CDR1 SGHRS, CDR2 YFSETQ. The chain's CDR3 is CASGPSSSYEQYF. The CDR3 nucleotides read TGCGCCAGCGGCCCTTCTTCCAGCTACGAGCAGTACTTC.

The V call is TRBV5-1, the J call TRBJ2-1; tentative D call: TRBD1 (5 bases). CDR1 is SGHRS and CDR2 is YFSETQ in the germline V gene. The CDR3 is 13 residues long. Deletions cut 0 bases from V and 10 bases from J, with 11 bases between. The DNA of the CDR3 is TGCGCCAGCAGCTTGGGGACGACAGCCGAGCAGTTCTTC. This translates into CASSLGTTAEQFF. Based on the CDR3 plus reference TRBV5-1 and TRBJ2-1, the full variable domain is KAGVTQTPRYLIKTRGQQVTLSCSPISGHRSVSWYQQTPGQGLQFLFEYFSETQRNKGNFPGRFSGRQFSNSRSEMNVSTLELGDSALYLCASSLGTTAEQFFGPGTRLTVL.

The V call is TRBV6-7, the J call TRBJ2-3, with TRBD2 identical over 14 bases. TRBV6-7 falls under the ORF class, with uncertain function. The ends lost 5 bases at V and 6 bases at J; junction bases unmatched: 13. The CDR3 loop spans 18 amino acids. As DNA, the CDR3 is TGTGCCAGCAGTCCCTGGATGACTAGCGGGAGGGCCACTGATACGCAGTATTTT. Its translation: CASSPWMTSGRATDTQYF.

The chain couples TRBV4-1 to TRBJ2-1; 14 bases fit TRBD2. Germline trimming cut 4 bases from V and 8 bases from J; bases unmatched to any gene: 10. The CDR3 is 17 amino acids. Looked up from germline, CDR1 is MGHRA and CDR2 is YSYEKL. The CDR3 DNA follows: TGCGCCAGCAGCCCCCATCCAGCGACTAGCGGGAGGGATGAGCAGTTCTTC. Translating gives CASSPHPATSGRDEQFF.

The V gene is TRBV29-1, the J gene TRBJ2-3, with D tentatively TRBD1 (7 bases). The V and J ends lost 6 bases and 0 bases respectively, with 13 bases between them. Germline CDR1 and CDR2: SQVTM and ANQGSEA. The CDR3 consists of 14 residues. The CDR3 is CSVGGTASTDTQYF. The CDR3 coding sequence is TGCAGCGTCGGAGGGACAGCCAGCACAGATACGCAGTATTTT.

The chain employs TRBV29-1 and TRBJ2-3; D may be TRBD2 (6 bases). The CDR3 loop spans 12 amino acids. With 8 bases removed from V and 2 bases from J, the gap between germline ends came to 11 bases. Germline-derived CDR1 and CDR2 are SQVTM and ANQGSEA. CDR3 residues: CSYSGYTDTQYF. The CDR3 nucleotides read TGCAGCTATAGCGGTTACACAGATACGCAGTATTTT.

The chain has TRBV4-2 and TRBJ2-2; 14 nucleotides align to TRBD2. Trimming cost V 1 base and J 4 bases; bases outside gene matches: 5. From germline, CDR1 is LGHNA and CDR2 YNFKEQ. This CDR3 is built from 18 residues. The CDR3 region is CASSQGLAGGQGTGELFF. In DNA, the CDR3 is TGTGCCAGCAGCCAAGGACTAGCGGGAGGGCAGGGCACCGGGGAGCTGTTTTTT.

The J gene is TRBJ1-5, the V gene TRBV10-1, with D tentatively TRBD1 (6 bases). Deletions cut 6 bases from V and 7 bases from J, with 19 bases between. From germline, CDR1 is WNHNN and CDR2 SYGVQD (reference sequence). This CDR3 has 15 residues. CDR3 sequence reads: CASSGCWGGRQPQHF. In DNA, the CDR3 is TGCGCCAGCAGCGGGTGTTGGGGGGGCCGACAGCCCCAGCATTTT.

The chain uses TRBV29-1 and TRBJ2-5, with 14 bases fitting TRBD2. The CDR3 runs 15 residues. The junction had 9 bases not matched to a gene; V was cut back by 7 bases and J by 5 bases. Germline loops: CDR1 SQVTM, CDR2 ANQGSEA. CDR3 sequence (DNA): TGCAGCGCCGGGACTAGCGGGAGCATAGGGGAGACCCAGTACTTC. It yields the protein CSAGTSGSIGETQYF.

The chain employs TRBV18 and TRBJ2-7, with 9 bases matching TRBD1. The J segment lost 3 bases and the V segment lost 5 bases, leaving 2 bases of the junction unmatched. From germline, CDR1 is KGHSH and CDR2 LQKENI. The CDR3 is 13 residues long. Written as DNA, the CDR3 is TGTGCCAGCTCAGAGACAGGGGGCTACGAGCAGTACTTC. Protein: CASSETGGYEQYF.

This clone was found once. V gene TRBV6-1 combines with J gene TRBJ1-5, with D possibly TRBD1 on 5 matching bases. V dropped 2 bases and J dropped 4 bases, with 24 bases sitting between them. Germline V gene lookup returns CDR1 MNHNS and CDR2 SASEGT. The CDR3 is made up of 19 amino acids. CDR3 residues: CASSEIFWGPDSPNQPQHF. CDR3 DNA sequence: TGTGCCAGCAGTGAAATCTTCTGGGGCCCCGACTCCCCGAATCAGCCCCAGCATTTT.

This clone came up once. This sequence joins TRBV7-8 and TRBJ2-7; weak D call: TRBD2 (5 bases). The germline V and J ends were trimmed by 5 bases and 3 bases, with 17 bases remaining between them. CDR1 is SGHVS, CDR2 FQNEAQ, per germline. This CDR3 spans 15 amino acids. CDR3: CASSVQAVSFYEQYF. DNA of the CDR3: TGTGCCAGCAGCGTACAAGCGGTAAGCTTCTACGAGCAGTACTTC.

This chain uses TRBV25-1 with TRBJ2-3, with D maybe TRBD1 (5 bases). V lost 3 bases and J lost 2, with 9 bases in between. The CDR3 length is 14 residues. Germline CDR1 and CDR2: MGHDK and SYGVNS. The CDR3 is CASSEAGPTDTQYF. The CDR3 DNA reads TGTGCCAGCAGTGAGGCAGGGCCCACAGATACGCAGTATTTT. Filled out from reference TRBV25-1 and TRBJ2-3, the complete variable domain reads EADIYQTPRYLVIGTGKKITLECSQTMGHDKMYWYQQDPGMELHLIHYSYGVNSTEKGDLSSESTVSRIRTEHFPLTLESARPSHTSQYLCASSEAGPTDTQYFGPGTRLTVL.

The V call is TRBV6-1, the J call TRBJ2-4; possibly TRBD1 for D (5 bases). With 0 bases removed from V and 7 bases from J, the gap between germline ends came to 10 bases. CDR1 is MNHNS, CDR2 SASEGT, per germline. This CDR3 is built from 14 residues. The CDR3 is CASSEASQGNIQYF. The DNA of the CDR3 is TGTGCCAGCAGTGAAGCTAGCCAGGGCAACATTCAGTACTTC.

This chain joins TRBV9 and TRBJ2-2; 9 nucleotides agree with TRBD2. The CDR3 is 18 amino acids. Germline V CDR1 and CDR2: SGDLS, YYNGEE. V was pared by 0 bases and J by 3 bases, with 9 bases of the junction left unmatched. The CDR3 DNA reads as TGTGCCAGCAGCGTAGGGTCTAGCGGGAAGGACGACACCGGGGAGCTGTTTTTT. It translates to CASSVGSSGKDDTGELFF.

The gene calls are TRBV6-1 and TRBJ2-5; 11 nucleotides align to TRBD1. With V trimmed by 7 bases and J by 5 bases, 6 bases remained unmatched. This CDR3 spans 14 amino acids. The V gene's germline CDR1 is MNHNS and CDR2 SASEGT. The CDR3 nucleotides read TGTGCCAGCATTGTGGACAGGGGGCTGGAGACCCAGTACTTC. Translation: CASIVDRGLETQYF.